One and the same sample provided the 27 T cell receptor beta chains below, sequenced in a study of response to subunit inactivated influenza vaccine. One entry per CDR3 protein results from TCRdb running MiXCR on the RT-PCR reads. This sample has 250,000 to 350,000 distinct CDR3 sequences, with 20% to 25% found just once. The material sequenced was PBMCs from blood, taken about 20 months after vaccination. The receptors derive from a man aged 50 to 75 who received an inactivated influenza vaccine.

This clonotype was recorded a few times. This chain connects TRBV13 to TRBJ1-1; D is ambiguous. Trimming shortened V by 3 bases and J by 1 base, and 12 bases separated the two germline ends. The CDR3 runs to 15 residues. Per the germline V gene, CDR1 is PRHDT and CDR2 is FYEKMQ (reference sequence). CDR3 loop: CASSFGIPGNTEAFF. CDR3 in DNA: TGTGCCAGCAGCTTCGGGATTCCGGGGAACACTGAAGCTTTCTTT.

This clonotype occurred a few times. The CDR3 DNA reads TGCGCCAGCAGCCTGGAGACAGGGAGGGCTGAAGCTTTCTTT. This translates into CASSLETGRAEAFF. The chain carries TRBV4-3 and TRBJ1-1; TRBD1 matches 7 bases. Germline V gene data show CDR1 as LGHNA and CDR2 as YSLEER. The CDR3 consists of 14 residues. V dropped 4 bases and J dropped 6; count of bases not matched to a gene: 8.

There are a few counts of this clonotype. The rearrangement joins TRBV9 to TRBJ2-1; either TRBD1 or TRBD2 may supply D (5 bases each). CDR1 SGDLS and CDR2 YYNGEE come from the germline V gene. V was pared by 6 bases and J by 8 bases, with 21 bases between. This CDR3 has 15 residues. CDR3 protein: CASTQDPHGGDEQFF. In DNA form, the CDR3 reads TGTGCCAGCACCCAGGATCCCCATGGGGGTGATGAGCAGTTCTTC.

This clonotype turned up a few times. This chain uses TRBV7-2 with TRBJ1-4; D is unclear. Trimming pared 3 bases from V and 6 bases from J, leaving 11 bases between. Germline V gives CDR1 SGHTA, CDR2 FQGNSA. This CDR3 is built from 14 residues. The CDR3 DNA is TGTGCCAGCAGCTTGGGTCCCCGGGATGAAAAACTGTTTTTT. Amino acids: CASSLGPRDEKLFF.

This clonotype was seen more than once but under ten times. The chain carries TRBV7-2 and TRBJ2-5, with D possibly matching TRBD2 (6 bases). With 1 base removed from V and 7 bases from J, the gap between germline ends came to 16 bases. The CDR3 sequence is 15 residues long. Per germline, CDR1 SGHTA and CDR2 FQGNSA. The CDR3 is CASSLELADTGTQYF. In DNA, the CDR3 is TGTGCCAGCAGCTTAGAACTAGCTGATACGGGGACCCAGTACTTC.

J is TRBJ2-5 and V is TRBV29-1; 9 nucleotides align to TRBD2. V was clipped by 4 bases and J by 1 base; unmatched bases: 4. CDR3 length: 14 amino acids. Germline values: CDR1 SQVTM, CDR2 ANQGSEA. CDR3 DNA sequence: TGCAGCGTTGGTAGCGGGGGACTCCAAGAGACCCAGTACTTC. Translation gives CSVGSGGLQETQYF.

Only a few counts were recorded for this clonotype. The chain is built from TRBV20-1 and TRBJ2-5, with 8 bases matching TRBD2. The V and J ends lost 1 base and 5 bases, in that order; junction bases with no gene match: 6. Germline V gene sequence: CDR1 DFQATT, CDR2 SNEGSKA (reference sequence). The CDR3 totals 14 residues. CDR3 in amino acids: CSARGGLGSETQYF. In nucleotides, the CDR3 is TGCAGTGCTAGAGGGGGACTAGGTTCTGAGACCCAGTACTTC.

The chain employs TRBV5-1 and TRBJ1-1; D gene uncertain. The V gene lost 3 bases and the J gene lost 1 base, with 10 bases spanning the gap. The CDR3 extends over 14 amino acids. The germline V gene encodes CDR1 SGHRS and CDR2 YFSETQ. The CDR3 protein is CASSSQNANTEAFF. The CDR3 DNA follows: TGCGCCAGCAGCTCACAGAATGCGAACACTGAAGCTTTCTTT.

CDR3 amino acids: CASSFRPAGTDTQYF. The CDR3 DNA reads TGTGCCAGCAGCTTCCGACCAGCTGGCACAGATACGCAGTATTTT. The chain is built from TRBV14 and TRBJ2-3, with D hard to call. The CDR3 has 15 residues. The V and J ends lost 5 bases and 1 base respectively, with 13 bases between them. Germline V CDR1 and CDR2: SGHDN, FVKESK.

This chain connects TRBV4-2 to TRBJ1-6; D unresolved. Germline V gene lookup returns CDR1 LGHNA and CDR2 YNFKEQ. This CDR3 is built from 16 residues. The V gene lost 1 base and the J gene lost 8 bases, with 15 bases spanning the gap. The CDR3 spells CASSQVGGSKDSPLHF. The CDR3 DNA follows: TGTGCCAGCAGCCAAGTAGGCGGGTCGAAGGATTCACCCCTCCACTTT.

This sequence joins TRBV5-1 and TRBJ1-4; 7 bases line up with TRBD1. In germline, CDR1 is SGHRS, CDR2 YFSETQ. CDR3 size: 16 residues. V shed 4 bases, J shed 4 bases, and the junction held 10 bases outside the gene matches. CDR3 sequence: CASSGGQFWSNEKLFF. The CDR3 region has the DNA TGCGCCAGCAGCGGGGGACAGTTTTGGAGTAATGAAAAACTGTTTTTT.

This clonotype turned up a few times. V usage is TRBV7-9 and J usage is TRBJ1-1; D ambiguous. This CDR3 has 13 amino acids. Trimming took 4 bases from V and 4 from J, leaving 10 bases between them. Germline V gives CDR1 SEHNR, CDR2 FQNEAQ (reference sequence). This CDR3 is CASSYDMGTEAFF. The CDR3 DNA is TGTGCCAGCAGCTATGATATGGGCACTGAAGCTTTCTTT.

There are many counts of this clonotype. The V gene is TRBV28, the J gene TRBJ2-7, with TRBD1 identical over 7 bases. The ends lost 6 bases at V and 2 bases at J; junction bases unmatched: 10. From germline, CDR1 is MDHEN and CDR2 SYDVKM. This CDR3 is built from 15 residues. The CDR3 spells CASRTMGTATYEQYF. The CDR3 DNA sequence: TGTGCCAGCAGGACTATGGGGACAGCAACCTACGAGCAGTACTTC.

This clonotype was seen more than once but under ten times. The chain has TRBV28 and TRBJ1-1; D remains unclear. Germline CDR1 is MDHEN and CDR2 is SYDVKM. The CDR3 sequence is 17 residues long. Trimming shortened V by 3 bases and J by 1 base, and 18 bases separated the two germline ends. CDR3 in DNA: TGTGCCAGCAGTTTGTCCTTGCGCAGACCCCAGAACACTGAAGCTTTCTTT. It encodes CASSLSLRRPQNTEAFF. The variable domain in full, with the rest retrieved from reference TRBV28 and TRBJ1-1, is DVKVTQSSRYLVKRTGEKVFLECVQDMDHENMFWYRQDPGLGLRLIYFSYDVKMKEKGDIPEGYSVSREKKERFSLILESASTNQTSMYLCASSLSLRRPQNTEAFFGQGTRLTVV.

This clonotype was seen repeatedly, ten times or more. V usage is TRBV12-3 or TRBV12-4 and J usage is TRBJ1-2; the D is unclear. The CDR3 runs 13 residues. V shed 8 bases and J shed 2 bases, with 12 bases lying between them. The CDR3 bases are TGTGCCAGCTCCCAGGCGCCAAACTATGGCTACACCTTC. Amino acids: CASSQAPNYGYTF.

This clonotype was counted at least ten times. This CDR3 reads CASRGDREAFF. The CDR3 region has the DNA TGTGCCAGCAGGGGGGACAGGGAAGCTTTCTTT. V usage is TRBV12-3 or TRBV12-4 and J usage is TRBJ1-1, with 8 bases matching TRBD1. This CDR3 comprises 11 residues. V shed 6 bases and J 8 bases; nucleotides not matched to a gene: 2.

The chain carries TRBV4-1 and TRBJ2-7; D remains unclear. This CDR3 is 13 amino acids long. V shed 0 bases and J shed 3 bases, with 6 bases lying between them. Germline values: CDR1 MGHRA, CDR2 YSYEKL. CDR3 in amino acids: CASSQEENYEQYF. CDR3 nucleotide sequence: TGCGCCAGCAGCCAAGAGGAAAACTACGAGCAGTACTTC.

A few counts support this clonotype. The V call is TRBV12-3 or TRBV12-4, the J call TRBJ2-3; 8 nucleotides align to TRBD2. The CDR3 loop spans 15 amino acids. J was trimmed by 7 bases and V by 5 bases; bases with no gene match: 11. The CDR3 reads CASSPTRLAMNTQYF. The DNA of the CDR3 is TGTGCCAGCAGTCCCACACGACTAGCGATGAATACGCAGTATTTT.

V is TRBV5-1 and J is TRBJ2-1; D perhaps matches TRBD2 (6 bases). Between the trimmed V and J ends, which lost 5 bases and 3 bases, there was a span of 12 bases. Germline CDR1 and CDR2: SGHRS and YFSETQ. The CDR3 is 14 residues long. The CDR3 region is CASSPGLRYNEQFF. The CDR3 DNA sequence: TGCGCCAGCAGTCCCGGACTACGCTACAATGAGCAGTTCTTC. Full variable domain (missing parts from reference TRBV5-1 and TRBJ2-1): KAGVTQTPRYLIKTRGQQVTLSCSPISGHRSVSWYQQTPGQGLQFLFEYFSETQRNKGNFPGRFSGRQFSNSRSEMNVSTLELGDSALYLCASSPGLRYNEQFFGPGTRLTVL.

Written as DNA, the CDR3 is TGTGCCAGCAGCCGCTACGACAGGAGGTCCTACGAGCAGTACTTC. This encodes CASSRYDRRSYEQYF. The chain joins TRBV7-9 to TRBJ2-7, with D possibly TRBD1 on 6 matching bases. CDR3 size: 15 residues. CDR1 is SEHNR, CDR2 FQNEAQ, per germline (reference sequence). Trimming cost V 5 bases and J 1 base, with 15 bases left between them.

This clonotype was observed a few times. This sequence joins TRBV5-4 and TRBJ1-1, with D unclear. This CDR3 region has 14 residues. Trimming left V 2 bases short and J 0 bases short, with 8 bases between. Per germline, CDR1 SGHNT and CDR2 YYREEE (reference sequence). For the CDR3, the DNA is TGTGCCAGCAGCTTCCAGCTGATGAACACTGAAGCTTTCTTT. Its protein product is CASSFQLMNTEAFF. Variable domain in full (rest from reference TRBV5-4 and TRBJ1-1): ETGVTQSPTHLIKTRGQQVTLRCSSQSGHNTVSWYQQALGQGPQFIFQYYREEENGRGNFPPRFSGLQFPNYSSELNVNALELDDSALYLCASSFQLMNTEAFFGQGTRLTVV.

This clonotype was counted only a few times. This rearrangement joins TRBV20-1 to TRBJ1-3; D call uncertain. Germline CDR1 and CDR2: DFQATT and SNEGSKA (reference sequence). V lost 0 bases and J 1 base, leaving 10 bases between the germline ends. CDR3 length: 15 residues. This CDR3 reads CSARDGSGSGNTIYF. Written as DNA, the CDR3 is TGCAGTGCTAGAGATGGTTCGGGATCTGGAAACACCATATATTTT.

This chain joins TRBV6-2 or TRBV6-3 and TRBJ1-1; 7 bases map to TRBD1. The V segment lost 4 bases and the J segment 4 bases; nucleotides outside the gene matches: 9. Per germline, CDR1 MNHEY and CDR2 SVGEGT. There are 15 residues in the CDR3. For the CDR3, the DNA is TGTGCCAGCAGTTTCACAGGGGCCCGGAGCACTGAAGCTTTCTTT. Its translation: CASSFTGARSTEAFF.

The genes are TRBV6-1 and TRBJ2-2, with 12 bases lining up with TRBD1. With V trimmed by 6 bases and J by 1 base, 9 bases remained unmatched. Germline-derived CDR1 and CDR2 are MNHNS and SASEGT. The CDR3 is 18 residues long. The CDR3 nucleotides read TGTGCCAGCAGACCCGGGACAGGGGGCGCGGGGAACACCGGGGAGCTGTTTTTT. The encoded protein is CASRPGTGGAGNTGELFF.

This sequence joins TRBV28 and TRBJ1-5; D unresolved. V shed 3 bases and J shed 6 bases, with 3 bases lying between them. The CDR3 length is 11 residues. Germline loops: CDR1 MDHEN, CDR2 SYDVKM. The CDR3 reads CASSFAQPQHF. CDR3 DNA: TGTGCCAGCAGTTTTGCTCAGCCCCAGCATTTT.

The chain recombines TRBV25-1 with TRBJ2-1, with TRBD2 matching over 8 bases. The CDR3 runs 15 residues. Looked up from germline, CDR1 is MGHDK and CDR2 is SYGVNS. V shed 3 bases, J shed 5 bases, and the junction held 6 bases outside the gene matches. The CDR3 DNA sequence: TGTGCCAGCAGTGACAGGGGACTAGGCCACAATGAGCAGTTCTTC. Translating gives CASSDRGLGHNEQFF.

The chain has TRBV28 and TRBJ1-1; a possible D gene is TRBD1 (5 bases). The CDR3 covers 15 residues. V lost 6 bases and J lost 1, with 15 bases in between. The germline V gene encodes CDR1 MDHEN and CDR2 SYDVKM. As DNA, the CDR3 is TGTGCCAGCAGCCCGCCGGGGACCGGGAACACTGAAGCTTTCTTT. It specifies CASSPPGTGNTEAFF.